This T cell receptor (beta chain) was sequenced in a study of regulatory T cells in long-lasting Graves disease. To make TCR beta libraries, researchers used iRepertoire HTBI primers and Arm-PCR of CDR3 regions. TCRdb called the multiplex PCR reads again in MiXCR, with one record for every CDR3 protein. Among some 250,000 distinct CDR3 sequences listed, around 20% were seen once. The table lists this clonotype with many counts. Antigen: not known. General study points: Accuracy might have suffered from few samples. Less diverse TCR repertoires were seen in persistent Graves' patients than in newly diagnosed ones.

The time point is: newly diagnosed GD, antithyroid drugs for less than 3 months. The TCR library used RNA extracted from PBMCs. With EDTA tubes as the receptacles, approximately 10 milliliters of peripheral blood were drawn. The sequence came from a female donor with Graves disease. The sequencing used peripheral blood mononuclear cells (PBMCs), collected at new diagnosis, from a patient treated with antithyroid drugs.

This CDR3 is CASSDGPQETQYF. The CDR3 DNA is TGTGCCAGCAGTGATGGGCCCCAAGAGACCCAGTACTTC. The rearrangement uses TRBV2 and TRBJ2-5, with unresolved D. V lost 3 bases, J lost 1 base, and 6 bases lay in between. CDR1 is SNHLY, CDR2 FYNNEI, per germline. The CDR3 runs to 13 residues.